This TCR beta chain emerged from a study of blood T cell repertoires in COVID-19 (dated by TCRdb to the early 2020s). In the study overall: Samples from collaborators originated in the United States, Italy and Spain and spanned both the acute and convalescent phases of COVID-19. The material from the prospective study consisted of cDNA or gDNA derived from T cells, B-cell-depleted T cells, or PBMCs. The dataset comprised deeply sampled blood TCRbeta repertoires from subjects exposed to, actively infected with, or recovered from COVID-19. The repertoires were made available in a free public database intended to serve as a resource for research on the immune response to SARS-CoV-2. The samples were drawn from the first 160 participants of the ongoing ImmuneRACE study and from 1,254 subjects provided by 6 global collaborators. The sample metadata nearly always contained a de-identified subject ID, COVID-19 status, age in years and sex. Where available, HLA class I and class II types were taken from metadata supplied by the sample provider and were not determined by assay-based typing. The full study reports these points: The quantity of clinical and demographic metadata differed by source and by participant and was supplied without curation.

In the case of this clone: Its antigen remains undetermined. Base qualities are not at hand, and no much larger clone is one base apart.

V trim: 5 bases; J trim: 0 bases; unmatched bases: 5. The germline V gene (reference sequence) supplies CDR1 SEHNR and CDR2 FQNEAQ. Measured from the cysteine to the phenylalanine, the CDR3 is 15 residues long. Only the CDR3 part of the read is kept: 45 bases, read in frame from the first base. TCRbeta CDR3 regions were amplified from genomic DNA by means of the immunoSEQ Assay, a bias-controlled multiplex PCR. The paper's processing steps were these. Within the assay, amplification of reference gene primers was used to estimate how many nucleated cells each sample contained. To quantify the absolute abundance of each unique TCRbeta CDR3 rearrangement, sequence reads were collapsed and filtered. For each sample, productive Simpson clonality was calculated as the square root of Simpson's diversity index across productive rearrangements. Not all clones reach the TCRdb copy of this immuneACCESS table, which keeps in-frame sequences only. Checked studies attribute under half of the gap to unresolved V genes and leave the rest unexplained. V, J and clone size were drawn from that table, and D and trimming were deduced from the DNA. A total of approximately 230,000 clones appear in this sample, approximately 86% of them only once. Approximately 5% of the sample comes from the top ten.

Whole blood was collected in K2EDTA tubes by collaborating institutions according to the institutions' own protocols. For TCRbeta analysis, collaborators shipped samples in one of three forms: frozen whole blood, isolated PBMCs, or DNA extracted from either of those sample types. The chain couples TRBV7-9 to TRBJ2-3, and TRBD2 matches 7 of the central bases. This receptor was identified in a woman of 80 years or more with active or convalescent COVID-19. Sequenced input: peripheral blood. CDR3 sequence: CASSQNSGSTDTQYF. The sequenced DNA is TGTGCCAGCAGCCAGAATAGCGGGAGCACAGATACGCAGTATTTT.